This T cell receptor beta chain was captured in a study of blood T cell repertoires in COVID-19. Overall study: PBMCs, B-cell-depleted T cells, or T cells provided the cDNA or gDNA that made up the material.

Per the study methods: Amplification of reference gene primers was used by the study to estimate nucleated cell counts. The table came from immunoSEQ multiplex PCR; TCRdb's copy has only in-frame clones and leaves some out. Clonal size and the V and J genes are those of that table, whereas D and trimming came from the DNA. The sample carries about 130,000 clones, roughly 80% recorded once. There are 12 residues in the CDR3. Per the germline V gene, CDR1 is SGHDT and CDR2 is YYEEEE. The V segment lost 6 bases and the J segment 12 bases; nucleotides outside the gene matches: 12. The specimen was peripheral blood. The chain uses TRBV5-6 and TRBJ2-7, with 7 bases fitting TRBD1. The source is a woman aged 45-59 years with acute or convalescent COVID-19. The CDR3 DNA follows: TGTGCCAGCACCCATGGACAGGACCTCCCGTACTTC. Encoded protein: CASTHGQDLPYF.